These T cell receptor beta chains were read from a single sample in a study of blood T cell repertoires in COVID-19. Clones were sequenced by immunoSEQ multiplex PCR, and TCRdb holds only the in-frame ones, with some missing. Of approximately 200,000 clones listed, 75% to 90% are singletons. Sequencing was done on a sample of PBMCs or T cells enriched from blood (not recorded which). The receptors here all came from a woman in her thirties who had been exposed to COVID-19. Each CDR3 is given with its conserved first and last residue. Fields, in order: V gene, clone size, J gene, D gene, CDR3 DNA, CDR3 protein. The D gene is left open where the match is weak. Some rows have no size entry. The others give once, few or many, or a class for an expanded clone.

>TRBV10-3|NA|TRBJ1-5|TRBD1
TGTGCCACAGGGACAGGCAGCAATCAGCCCCAGCATTTT
CATGTGSNQPQHF
>TRBV7-9|NA|TRBJ1-4|NA
TGTGCCAGCAGCCCAGAGAAAGGGATCGGGGATGAAAAACTGTTTTTT
CASSPEKGIGDEKLFF
>TRBV7-6|NA|TRBJ2-7|TRBD2
TGTGCCAGCAGCTTGTGGGGGGGGGACTCCTACGAGCAGTACTTC
CASSLWGGDSYEQYF
>TRBV5-6|few|TRBJ1-5|TRBD1
TGTGCCAGCAGCCTGGACAGGGGGTTAAATCAGCCCCAGCATTTT
CASSLDRGLNQPQHF
>TRBV6-5|NA|TRBJ1-2|TRBD1
TGTGCCAGCAGTTACTCGGGACAGGGGAAAGGCTACACCTTC
CASSYSGQGKGYTF
>TRBV27|NA|TRBJ1-5|NA
TGTGCCAGCAGACTGGAGGGCGCGGGGGGGAGCAATCAGCCCCAGCATTTT
CASRLEGAGGSNQPQHF
>TRBV5-6|NA|TRBJ1-3|NA
TGTGCCAGCAGCTTTCCCGGGGGGCCTGGAAACACCATATATTTT
CASSFPGGPGNTIYF
>TRBV6-5|NA|TRBJ2-2|TRBD1
TGTGCCAGCAGTTATGACTGGACAGGGACCGGGGAGCTGTTTTTT
CASSYDWTGTGELFF
>TRBV3-1/TRBV3-2|NA|TRBJ1-1|NA
TGTGCCAGCAGCCATCAGAGGACTGAAGCTTTCTTT
CASSHQRTEAFF
>TRBV11-2|NA|TRBJ2-1|NA
TGTGCCAGCAGCCTACCGGGGGTCGGGCACAATGAGCAGTTCTTC
CASSLPGVGHNEQFF
>TRBV12-3/TRBV12-4|once|TRBJ1-5|TRBD1
TGTGCCAGCAGTTTACGGGACAGGCGGCGGCATTTT
CASSLRDRRRHF
>TRBV6-5|NA|TRBJ1-1|NA
TGTGCCAGCAGTTTGGGCAGCCCCACTGAAGCTTTCTTT
CASSLGSPTEAFF
>TRBV5-1|NA|TRBJ1-1|NA
TGCGCCAGCAGCTTGGGCCCGGGGGAGGGCCCTAACACTGAAGCTTTCTTT
CASSLGPGEGPNTEAFF
>TRBV5-4|NA|TRBJ2-2|NA
TGTGCCAGCAGCTGGGGCCCCGGGGAGCTGTTTTTT
CASSWGPGELFF
>TRBV7-2|many|TRBJ2-1|NA
TGTGCCAGCAGCGATCCTACTCTGTCCTACAATGAGCAGTTCTTC
CASSDPTLSYNEQFF
>TRBV24-1|NA|TRBJ1-2|TRBD1
TGTGCCACCAGTGATCCGAAAACAGGGGGCGCGGGTGGCTACACCTTC
CATSDPKTGGAGGYTF
>TRBV24-1|NA|TRBJ2-6|NA
TGTGCCACCAGTGACCCACGGACAGCGGGAGGGGCCAACGTCCTGACTTTC
CATSDPRTAGGANVLTF
>TRBV5-1|NA|TRBJ2-5|NA
TGCGCCAGCAGCTCTACGGGGCAAGAGACCCAGTACTTC
CASSSTGQETQYF
>TRBV5-6|NA|TRBJ1-1|NA
TGTGCCAGCAGCTTACGGAGGAACACTGAAGCTTTCTTT
CASSLRRNTEAFF
>TRBV7-8|NA|TRBJ2-1|NA
TGTGCCAGCAGCCCCTGGGATATGGGACTGACTAATGAGCAGTTCTTC
CASSPWDMGLTNEQFF
>TRBV27|NA|TRBJ1-1|TRBD1
TGTGCCAGCAGTTTAACAGGGGGGAACACTGAAGCTTTCTTT
CASSLTGGNTEAFF
>TRBV4-2|NA|TRBJ2-7|TRBD2
TGTGCCAGCAGCCAGAGCGGTGGAGCGGGGGGCTACGAGCAGTACTTC
CASSQSGGAGGYEQYF
>TRBV5-1|NA|TRBJ2-3|NA
TGCGCCAGCAGCTTGGCCAACACAGATACGCAGTATTTT
CASSLANTDTQYF
>TRBV7-9|NA|TRBJ1-2|NA
TGTGCCAGCAGCTTGGGCTACTATGGCTACACCTTC
CASSLGYYGYTF
>TRBV3-1/TRBV3-2|NA|TRBJ2-7|TRBD1
TGTGCCAGCAGCCAAGATTTCAGGACAGGGGCTTACGAGCAGTACTTC
CASSQDFRTGAYEQYF
>TRBV10-3|NA|TRBJ1-2|NA
TGTGCCATCAGGAGCTTCCAGGAAGATGGGTTCTATGGCTACACCTTC
CAIRSFQEDGFYGYTF
>TRBV10-3|NA|TRBJ2-1|TRBD2
TGTGCCATCAGTGAAGCACTAGCGGCGCACAATGAGCAGTTCTTC
CAISEALAAHNEQFF
>TRBV5-1|NA|TRBJ1-4|NA
TGCGCCAGCAGTTTGACAGGAGACAATGAAAAACTGTTTTTT
CASSLTGDNEKLFF
>TRBV5-1|NA|TRBJ2-7|NA
TGCGCCAGCAGCTTGGAGGCGGACTACGAGCAGTACTTC
CASSLEADYEQYF
>TRBV29-1|once|TRBJ2-2|TRBD1
TGCAGCGTTCGGGGGACAGGGCCGAGCACCGGGGAGCTGTTTTTT
CSVRGTGPSTGELFF
>TRBV5-1|NA|TRBJ1-2|NA
TGCGCCAGCAGCCTAACCCCCCGAGGAGGGTATGGCTACACCTTC
CASSLTPRGGYGYTF
>TRBV28|once|TRBJ1-1|NA
TGTGCCAGCAGTCCTAGGTCCCCCCTCACTGAAGCTTTCTTT
CASSPRSPLTEAFF
>TRBV27|once|TRBJ1-4|NA
TGTGCCAGCAGTTTAGCCACAGCCCTAACAACTAATGAAAAACTGTTTTTT
CASSLATALTTNEKLFF
>TRBV6-5|NA|TRBJ1-3|NA
TGTGCCAGCAGTCCCTGGGCAGGGGCGGGAAACACCATATATTTT
CASSPWAGAGNTIYF
>TRBV7-2|NA|TRBJ2-7|TRBD1
TGTGCCAGCAGCTTCCTATGGACAGGGTCAAGCGGCAAGCAGTACTTC
CASSFLWTGSSGKQYF
>TRBV5-6|NA|TRBJ1-1|TRBD1
TGTGCCAGCAGCTCGTGGACCACAGGGGGCACTGAAGCTTTCTTT
CASSSWTTGGTEAFF
>TRBV27|NA|TRBJ1-2|TRBD1
TGTGCCGGCCCCGGACAGGGGGTTACTAACTATGGCTACACCTTC
CAGPGQGVTNYGYTF
>TRBV7-2|NA|TRBJ2-5|NA
TGTGCCAGCAGCCCGGGGACTTTCCAAGAGACCCAGTACTTC
CASSPGTFQETQYF
>TRBV7-9|NA|TRBJ2-3|TRBD1
TGTGCCAGCAGCAATACCAGGGGGCGCGATACGCAGTATTTT
CASSNTRGRDTQYF
>TRBV5-1|NA|TRBJ1-2|NA
TGCGCCAGCAGCTCTGGGGAGGCGGCTAACTATGGCTACACCTTC
CASSSGEAANYGYTF
>TRBV19|NA|TRBJ1-1|TRBD1
TGTGCCAGTAGCAGAAGGACAGGGTGGGCTTTCTTT
CASSRRTGWAFF
>TRBV15|NA|TRBJ1-1|TRBD1
TGTGCCACCAGAGGGACAGCATTGAACACTGAAGCTTTCTTT
CATRGTALNTEAFF
>TRBV5-1|NA|TRBJ2-3|TRBD2
TGCGCCAGCAGTCCGGGGGGGGCCCCAGATACGCAGTATTTT
CASSPGGAPDTQYF
>TRBV7-9|many|TRBJ1-4|NA
TGTGCCAGCAGCTTAGGCTCGCGGGGGACTAATGAAAAACTGTTTTTT
CASSLGSRGTNEKLFF
>TRBV9|NA|TRBJ2-2|NA
TGTGCCAGCAGCCCCGTCGTGGCGGACGGGGAGCTGTTTTTT
CASSPVVADGELFF
>TRBV9|NA|TRBJ1-1|TRBD1
TGTGCCAGCAGCGACGGAGGACAGGGCACTGAAGCTTTCTTT
CASSDGGQGTEAFF
>TRBV30|few|TRBJ1-1|NA
TGTGCCTGGAGTGTACGCTTGGCGGGGGAAGCTTTCTTT
CAWSVRLAGEAFF
>TRBV30|once|TRBJ1-5|NA
TGTGCCTGGAGTCCTGGGAGTAATCAGCCCCAGCATTTT
CAWSPGSNQPQHF
>TRBV3-1/TRBV3-2|NA|TRBJ2-1|TRBD2
TGTGCCAGCGGGACCGGGACTAGCGGGTACAATGAGCAGTTCTTC
CASGTGTSGYNEQFF
>TRBV20-1|NA|TRBJ2-3|NA
TGCAGTGCTCCCCTAGGCGGGGTGCAGTATTTT
CSAPLGGVQYF
>TRBV5-1|NA|TRBJ2-7|NA
TGCGCCAGCAGCTTGGACAGGGCCTACGAGCAGTACTTC
CASSLDRAYEQYF
>TRBV5-6|many|TRBJ2-7|NA
TGTGCCAGCAGCTCAGATTACGAGCAGTACTTC
CASSSDYEQYF